The TCR beta chain described here comes from a study of blood T cell repertoires in COVID-19. Study overall: Both acute and convalescent COVID-19 samples were obtained from the United States, Italy and Spain. From T cells, B-cell-depleted T cells, or PBMCs came the material, which was cDNA or gDNA.

Germline V gives CDR1 SGHRS, CDR2 YFSETQ. V shed 4 bases, J shed 5 bases, and the junction held 4 bases outside the gene matches. The CDR3 is made up of 15 amino acids. In the authors' workflow: Reference gene primer amplification in the assay estimated nucleated cell counts. The data were produced by immunoSEQ multiplex PCR, yet TCRdb's version contains in-frame clones alone and is incomplete. From that table come the V and J calls and clone size; the DNA was used to work out D and trimming. The profile shows 200,000 to 300,000 clones, approximately 84% of them singletons. The chain has TRBV5-1 and TRBJ2-3; 13 bases map to TRBD2. This sequence was found in a middle-aged man with acute or convalescent COVID-19. The specimen sequenced was peripheral blood. The CDR3 sequence is CASSPGTSGEDTQYF. The CDR3, as DNA: TGCGCCAGCAGCCCCGGGACTAGCGGGGAAGATACGCAGTATTTT.